This TCR beta chain was recorded in a study of blood T cell repertoires in COVID-19. This clone was seen more than once but under ten times. Germline V gene data show CDR1 as SQVTM and CDR2 as ANQGSEA. Losses at the gene ends were 6 bases for V and 6 bases for J; bases not matched to a gene: 9. The length of the CDR3 is 13 residues. Sequenced by immunoSEQ multiplex PCR; TCRdb stores in-frame clones only, minus some. Seen here are roughly 100,000 clones, about 87% observed once, and the top ten hold 10% to 15%. The clonotype originates from a human donor in a cohort sampled during active or convalescent COVID-19. Sequenced sample: peripheral blood. The V gene is TRBV29-1, the J gene TRBJ1-2; 8 positions match TRBD1. The CDR3 DNA reads as TGCAGCGTCCCAGGGGGCCTGAAGGATGGCTACACCTTC. Its protein product is CSVPGGLKDGYTF.